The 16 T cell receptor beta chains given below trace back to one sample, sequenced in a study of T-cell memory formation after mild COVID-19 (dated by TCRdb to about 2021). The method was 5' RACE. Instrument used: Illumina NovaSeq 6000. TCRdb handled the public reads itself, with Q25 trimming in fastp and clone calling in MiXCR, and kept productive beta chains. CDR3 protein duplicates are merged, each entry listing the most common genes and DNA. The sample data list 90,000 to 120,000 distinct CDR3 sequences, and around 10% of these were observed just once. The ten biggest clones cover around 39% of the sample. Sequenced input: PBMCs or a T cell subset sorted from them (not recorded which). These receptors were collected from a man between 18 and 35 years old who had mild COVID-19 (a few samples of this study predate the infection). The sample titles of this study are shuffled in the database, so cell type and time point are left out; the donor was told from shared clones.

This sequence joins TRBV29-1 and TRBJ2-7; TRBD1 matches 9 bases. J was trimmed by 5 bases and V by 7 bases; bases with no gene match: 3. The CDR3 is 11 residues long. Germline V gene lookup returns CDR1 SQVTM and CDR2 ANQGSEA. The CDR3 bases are TGCAGCGGGGGGGACAGGGACGAGCAGTACTTC. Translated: CSGGDRDEQYF.

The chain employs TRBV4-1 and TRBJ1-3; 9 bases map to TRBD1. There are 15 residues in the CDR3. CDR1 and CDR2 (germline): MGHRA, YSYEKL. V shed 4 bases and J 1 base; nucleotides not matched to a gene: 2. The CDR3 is CASSPDRGSGNTIYF. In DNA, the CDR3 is TGCGCCAGCAGCCCGGACAGGGGATCTGGAAACACCATATATTTT.

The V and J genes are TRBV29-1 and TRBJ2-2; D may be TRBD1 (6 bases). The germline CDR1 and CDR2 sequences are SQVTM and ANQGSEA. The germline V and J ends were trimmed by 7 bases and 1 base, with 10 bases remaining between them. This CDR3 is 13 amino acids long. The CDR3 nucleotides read TGCAGCGGGCGACAGGAGAACACCGGGGAGCTGTTTTTT. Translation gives CSGRQENTGELFF.

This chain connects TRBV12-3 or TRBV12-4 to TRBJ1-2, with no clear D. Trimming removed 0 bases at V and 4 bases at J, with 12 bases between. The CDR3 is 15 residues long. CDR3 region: CASSLAHTDPYGYTF. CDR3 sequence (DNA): TGTGCCAGCAGTTTAGCGCACACAGACCCCTATGGCTACACCTTC.

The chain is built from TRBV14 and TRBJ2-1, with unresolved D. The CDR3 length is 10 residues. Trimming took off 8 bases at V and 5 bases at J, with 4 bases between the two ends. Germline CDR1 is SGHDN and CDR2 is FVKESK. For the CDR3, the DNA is TGTGCCAGCGGGAACAATGAGCAGTTCTTC. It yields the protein CASGNNEQFF.

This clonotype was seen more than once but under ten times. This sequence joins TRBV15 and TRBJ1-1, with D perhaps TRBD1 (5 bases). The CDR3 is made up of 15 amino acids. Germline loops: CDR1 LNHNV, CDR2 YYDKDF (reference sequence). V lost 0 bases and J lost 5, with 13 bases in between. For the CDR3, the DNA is TGTGCCACCAGCAGAGATTGGGACGGTTGGACTGAAGCTTTCTTT. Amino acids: CATSRDWDGWTEAFF.

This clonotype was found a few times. The CDR3 nucleotides are TGTGCCAGCAGCTCGTTGGGATCGTCTGGAAACACCATATATTTT. This translates into CASSSLGSSGNTIYF. The J gene is TRBJ1-3, the V gene TRBV7-9; D is ambiguous. V lost 4 bases, J lost 1 base, and 11 bases lay in between. Germline V CDR1 and CDR2: SEHNR, FQNEAQ (reference sequence). The CDR3 consists of 15 residues.

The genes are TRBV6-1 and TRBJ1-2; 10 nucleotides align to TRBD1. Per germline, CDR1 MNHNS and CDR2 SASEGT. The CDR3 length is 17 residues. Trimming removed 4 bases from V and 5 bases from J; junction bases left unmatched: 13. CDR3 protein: CASSGRTGGKDPYGYTF. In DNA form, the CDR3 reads TGTGCCAGCAGTGGCCGGACAGGGGGAAAAGACCCTTATGGCTACACCTTC.

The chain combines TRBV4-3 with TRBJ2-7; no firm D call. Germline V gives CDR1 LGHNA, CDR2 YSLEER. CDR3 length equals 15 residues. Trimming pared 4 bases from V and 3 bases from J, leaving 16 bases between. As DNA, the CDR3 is TGCGCCAGCAGCCGAGAACTCCCGGTGGGCTACGAGCAGTACTTC. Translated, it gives CASSRELPVGYEQYF.

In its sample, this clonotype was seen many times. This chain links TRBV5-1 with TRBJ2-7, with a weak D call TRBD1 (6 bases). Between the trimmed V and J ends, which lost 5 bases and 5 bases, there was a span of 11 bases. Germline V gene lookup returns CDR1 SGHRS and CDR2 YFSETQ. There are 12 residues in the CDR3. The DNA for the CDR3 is TGCGCCAGCAGGCAGGGGCTCAACGAGCAGTACTTC. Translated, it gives CASRQGLNEQYF.

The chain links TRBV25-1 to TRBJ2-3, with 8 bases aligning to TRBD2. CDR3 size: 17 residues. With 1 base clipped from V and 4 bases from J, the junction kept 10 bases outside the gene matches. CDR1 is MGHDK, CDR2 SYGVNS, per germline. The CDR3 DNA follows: TGTGCCAGCAGTGAATGGTCACGGGAGGGAGTCGCAGATACGCAGTATTTT. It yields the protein CASSEWSREGVADTQYF.

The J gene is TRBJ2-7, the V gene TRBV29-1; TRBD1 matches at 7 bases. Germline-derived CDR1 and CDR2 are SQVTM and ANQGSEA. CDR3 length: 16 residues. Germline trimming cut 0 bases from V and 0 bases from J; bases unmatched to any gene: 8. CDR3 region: CSVEDPEGGDSYEQYF. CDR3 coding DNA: TGCAGCGTTGAAGATCCGGAAGGGGGCGACTCCTACGAGCAGTACTTC.

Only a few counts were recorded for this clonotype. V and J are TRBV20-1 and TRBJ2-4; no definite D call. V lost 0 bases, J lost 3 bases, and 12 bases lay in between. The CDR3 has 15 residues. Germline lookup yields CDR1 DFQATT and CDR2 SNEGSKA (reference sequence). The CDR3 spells CSARDLRSSKNIQYF. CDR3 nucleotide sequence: TGCAGTGCTAGAGATCTTCGAAGCAGCAAAAACATTCAGTACTTC.

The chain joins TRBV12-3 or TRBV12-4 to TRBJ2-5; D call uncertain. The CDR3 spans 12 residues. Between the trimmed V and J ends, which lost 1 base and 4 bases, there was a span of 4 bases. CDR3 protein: CASSLGAETQYF. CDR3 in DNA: TGTGCCAGCAGTTTAGGGGCAGAGACCCAGTACTTC.

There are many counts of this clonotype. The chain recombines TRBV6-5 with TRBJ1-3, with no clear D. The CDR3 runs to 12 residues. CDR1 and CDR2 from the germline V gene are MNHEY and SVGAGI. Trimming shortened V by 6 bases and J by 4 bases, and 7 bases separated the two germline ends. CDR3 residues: CASSPGGNTIYF. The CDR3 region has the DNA TGTGCCAGCAGCCCCGGGGGAAACACCATATATTTT.

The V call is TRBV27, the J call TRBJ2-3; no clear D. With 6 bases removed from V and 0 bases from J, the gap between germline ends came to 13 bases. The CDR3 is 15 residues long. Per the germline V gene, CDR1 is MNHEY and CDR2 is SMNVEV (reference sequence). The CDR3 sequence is CASRFGALSTDTQYF. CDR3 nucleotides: TGTGCCAGCAGATTTGGAGCCCTGAGCACAGATACGCAGTATTTT.